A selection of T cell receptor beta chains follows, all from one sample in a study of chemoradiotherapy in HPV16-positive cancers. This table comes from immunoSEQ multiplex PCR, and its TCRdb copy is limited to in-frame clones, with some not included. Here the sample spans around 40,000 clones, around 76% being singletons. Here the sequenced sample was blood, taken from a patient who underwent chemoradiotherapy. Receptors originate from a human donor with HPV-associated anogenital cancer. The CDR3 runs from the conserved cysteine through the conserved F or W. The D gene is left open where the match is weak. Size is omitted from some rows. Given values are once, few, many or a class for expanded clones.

DNA: TGTGCCAGCAGCACAATTCGGGACAAATACACAGATACGCAGTATTTT; CDR3: CASSTIRDKYTDTQYF; D: -; J: TRBJ2-3; V: TRBV7-9; size: -
DNA: TGTGCCAGTAGTATCCGGGACAGGGGTTTCGTATATGGCTACACCTTC; CDR3: CASSIRDRGFVYGYTF; D: TRBD1; J: TRBJ1-2; V: TRBV19; size: few
DNA: TGCAGCGTGGCTGAGGGAGGCCAGCCCCAGCATTTT; CDR3: CSVAEGGQPQHF; D: -; J: TRBJ1-5; V: TRBV29-1; size: -
DNA: TGTGCCAGCAGCGGCGCTTCGGGGGGCCTTGGGAACATTCAGTACTTC; CDR3: CASSGASGGLGNIQYF; D: -; J: TRBJ2-4; V: TRBV9; size: few
DNA: TGTGCCAGCAGTGGACAGGGAAATAGCAATCAGCCCCAGCATTTT; CDR3: CASSGQGNSNQPQHF; D: TRBD1; J: TRBJ1-5; V: TRBV2; size: -
DNA: TGCAGTGCTGGACAGCTCGGCGAGCAGTACTTC; CDR3: CSAGQLGEQYF; D: -; J: TRBJ2-7; V: TRBV20-1; size: -
DNA: TGTGCCAGCAGTCCTGGGGGGACAGCCTCCTACGAGCAGTACTTC; CDR3: CASSPGGTASYEQYF; D: -; J: TRBJ2-7; V: TRBV6-1; size: -
DNA: TGTGCCAGCAGCCAAGACAACCTTATCAACACTGAAGCTTTCTTT; CDR3: CASSQDNLINTEAFF; D: -; J: TRBJ1-1; V: TRBV4-2; size: -
DNA: TGTGCCAGCAGCGCCGGGACAGACAATCAGCCCCAGCATTTT; CDR3: CASSAGTDNQPQHF; D: TRBD1; J: TRBJ1-5; V: TRBV9; size: -
DNA: TGCGCCAGCAGCTTAGGGGGAGGGGGTTACTACAATGAGCAGTTCTTC; CDR3: CASSLGGGGYYNEQFF; D: -; J: TRBJ2-1; V: TRBV5-1; size: -
DNA: TGCGCCAGCAGCTTGGTCCCTAGCGGGACATACGAGCAGTACTTC; CDR3: CASSLVPSGTYEQYF; D: TRBD2; J: TRBJ2-7; V: TRBV5-1; size: few
DNA: TGTGCCAGCAGTTTAGGCACGACAGTGAACACTGAAGCTTTCTTT; CDR3: CASSLGTTVNTEAFF; D: -; J: TRBJ1-1; V: TRBV27; size: -
DNA: TGCGCCAGCAGCTTGGCCAGGGAGTCAGGCTACACCTTC; CDR3: CASSLARESGYTF; D: -; J: TRBJ1-2; V: TRBV5-1; size: -
DNA: TGTGCCAGCAGTGAATTAGGAGCGGGGGGGCGTGAGCAGTACTTC; CDR3: CASSELGAGGREQYF; D: TRBD2; J: TRBJ2-7; V: TRBV6-1; size: -
DNA: TGTGCCAGCAGTCTTACCGTCCGACCCGGGAACACTGAAGCTTTCTTT; CDR3: CASSLTVRPGNTEAFF; D: -; J: TRBJ1-1; V: TRBV27; size: -
DNA: TGTGCCAGCAGGCCCCATGAGGGGGCCTCCTACGAGCAGTACTTC; CDR3: CASRPHEGASYEQYF; D: TRBD1; J: TRBJ2-7; V: TRBV27; size: few
DNA: TGTGCCAGCAGTATTATCGGGACTAGCGGGGTGGGGAATGAGCAGTTCTTC; CDR3: CASSIIGTSGVGNEQFF; D: TRBD2; J: TRBJ2-1; V: TRBV27; size: once
DNA: TGTGCCATCAGTGAGTCTGTGGAAAACTATGGCTACACCTTC; CDR3: CAISESVENYGYTF; D: -; J: TRBJ1-2; V: TRBV10-3; size: -
DNA: TGTGCCAGCCGGGACAGGGTAGATGGAGGTGAAGCTTTCTTT; CDR3: CASRDRVDGGEAFF; D: TRBD1; J: TRBJ1-1; V: TRBV27; size: once
DNA: TGTGCCAGCAGCGTCCGGGACAAATCGTATGAAGCTTTCTTT; CDR3: CASSVRDKSYEAFF; D: -; J: TRBJ1-1; V: TRBV9; size: -
DNA: TGTGCCAGCAGTTCAAACAGAATATATGGCTACACCTTC; CDR3: CASSSNRIYGYTF; D: -; J: TRBJ1-2; V: TRBV6-5; size: -
DNA: TGTGCCAGTAGAAAAGGAGGGAACGACTATGGCTACACCTTC; CDR3: CASRKGGNDYGYTF; D: -; J: TRBJ1-2; V: TRBV19; size: few
DNA: TGTGCCAGCAGCCAATTGACGGGCGCGGGGGAAGGCTACACCTTC; CDR3: CASSQLTGAGEGYTF; D: -; J: TRBJ1-2; V: TRBV14; size: -
DNA: TGTGCCAGCAGAGGACCGGAAGGGACTGAAGCTTTCTTT; CDR3: CASRGPEGTEAFF; D: -; J: TRBJ1-1; V: TRBV6-5; size: -
DNA: TGCAGCGTTGAAGGGGGTCAGGGCAAAGGCTACACCTTC; CDR3: CSVEGGQGKGYTF; D: -; J: TRBJ1-2; V: TRBV29-1; size: few
DNA: TGTGCCAGCAGCTTAGGGGCAGATTACGAGCAGTACTTC; CDR3: CASSLGADYEQYF; D: -; J: TRBJ2-7; V: TRBV7-2; size: -
DNA: TGTGCCAGCAGCTTCATTGGGGTCACTGAAGCTTTCTTT; CDR3: CASSFIGVTEAFF; D: -; J: TRBJ1-1; V: TRBV6-5; size: -
DNA: TGTGCCAGCACTGAGTTTAGCGGACAACAAGAGACCCAGTACTTC; CDR3: CASTEFSGQQETQYF; D: -; J: TRBJ2-5; V: TRBV2; size: -
DNA: TGTGCCAGCAGCGGCGGACAGGGAGATAATGAAAAACTGTTTTTT; CDR3: CASSGGQGDNEKLFF; D: TRBD1; J: TRBJ1-4; V: TRBV7-9; size: medium-sized
DNA: TGTGCCAGCAGCTTGCCTCGCAACTCCTACAATGAGCAGTTCTTC; CDR3: CASSLPRNSYNEQFF; D: -; J: TRBJ2-1; V: TRBV5-4; size: -
DNA: TGCGCCAGCAGCCGGGCTAGGGAAAGCACTGAAGCTTTCTTT; CDR3: CASSRARESTEAFF; D: -; J: TRBJ1-1; V: TRBV5-1; size: -
DNA: TGTGCCAGCAGCTGGGGGCCAGGGAGGGTAGGCTATGGCTACACCTTC; CDR3: CASSWGPGRVGYGYTF; D: -; J: TRBJ1-2; V: TRBV5-8; size: once
DNA: TGTGCCAGCAGCTTAGACGGGAACTATGGCTACACCTTC; CDR3: CASSLDGNYGYTF; D: -; J: TRBJ1-2; V: TRBV7-2; size: -
DNA: TGTGCCAGTAGTATGTTGCGGAACACTGAAGCTTTCTTT; CDR3: CASSMLRNTEAFF; D: -; J: TRBJ1-1; V: TRBV19; size: -
DNA: TGTGCCATTATGAAAACAGGCGCCTATGGCTACACCTTC; CDR3: CAIMKTGAYGYTF; D: -; J: TRBJ1-2; V: TRBV7-9; size: -
DNA: TGTGCCAGCAGCGCTCAGGGGGCTACTGAAGCTTTCTTT; CDR3: CASSAQGATEAFF; D: TRBD1; J: TRBJ1-1; V: TRBV9; size: -
DNA: TGTGCCAGCAGTCCAAGACTAGCGGGGGGCGGTGAGCAGTTCTTC; CDR3: CASSPRLAGGGEQFF; D: TRBD2; J: TRBJ2-1; V: TRBV6-5; size: -
DNA: TGTGCCAGCAGCCGGGGCAATCAGCCCCAGCATTTT; CDR3: CASSRGNQPQHF; D: -; J: TRBJ1-5; V: TRBV5-8; size: few
DNA: TGCGCCAGCAGCAGGGACAACTACGAGCAGTACTTC; CDR3: CASSRDNYEQYF; D: -; J: TRBJ2-7; V: TRBV5-1; size: -
DNA: TGTGCCAGCAGCCGAGATCGACAGGGTTCACCCCTCCACTTT; CDR3: CASSRDRQGSPLHF; D: TRBD1; J: TRBJ1-6; V: TRBV7-8; size: medium-sized
DNA: TGTGCCAGTATCTCAGGGGTCTTCGAAAAACTGTTTTTT; CDR3: CASISGVFEKLFF; D: -; J: TRBJ1-4; V: TRBV6-1; size: -
DNA: TGTGCCAGCAAGTCCAGGCTCGGTGAAAAACTGTTTTTT; CDR3: CASKSRLGEKLFF; D: -; J: TRBJ1-4; V: TRBV2; size: -
DNA: TGCGCCAGCAGCCCTGGGTTCGATCAGCCCCAGCATTTT; CDR3: CASSPGFDQPQHF; D: -; J: TRBJ1-5; V: TRBV5-1; size: -
DNA: TGTGCCAGTAGTACGGAAGTTTACTATGGCTACACCTTC; CDR3: CASSTEVYYGYTF; D: -; J: TRBJ1-2; V: TRBV19; size: -
DNA: TGTGCCAGCAGCTTAGGCGGGGGCGCCGGAAACACCATATATTTT; CDR3: CASSLGGGAGNTIYF; D: -; J: TRBJ1-3; V: TRBV7-7; size: few
DNA: TGTGCCAGCTCATCTCGGGGACAGGGCATCCAAGAGACCCAGTACTTC; CDR3: CASSSRGQGIQETQYF; D: TRBD1; J: TRBJ2-5; V: TRBV18; size: -
DNA: TGTGCCAGCAGCTTGGGGGCAGCGAACACTGAAGCTTTCTTT; CDR3: CASSLGAANTEAFF; D: -; J: TRBJ1-1; V: TRBV5-8; size: -
DNA: TGTGCCAGCAGCTTAGAAGGGGGGGGGAGCGAGCAGTACTTC; CDR3: CASSLEGGGSEQYF; D: -; J: TRBJ2-7; V: TRBV13; size: -
DNA: TGCGCCAGCAGCTCCGGGATCGGCATCAGCACAGATACGCAGTATTTT; CDR3: CASSSGIGISTDTQYF; D: -; J: TRBJ2-3; V: TRBV5-1; size: -
DNA: TGCGCCAGCAGCCCGGACAGTACCAATCAGCCCCAGCATTTT; CDR3: CASSPDSTNQPQHF; D: -; J: TRBJ1-5; V: TRBV5-1; size: few
DNA: TGTGCCATCACTACAGGGGTAAGCACAGATACGCAGTATTTT; CDR3: CAITTGVSTDTQYF; D: TRBD1; J: TRBJ2-3; V: TRBV10-3; size: -
DNA: TGTGCCAGCAGCGGGACTAGCGGGGGGCACCCATACAATGAGCAGTTCTTC; CDR3: CASSGTSGGHPYNEQFF; D: TRBD2; J: TRBJ2-1; V: TRBV7-9; size: -
DNA: TGTGCCAGCACCAACAGGGACGCAATCCAAGAGACCCAGTACTTC; CDR3: CASTNRDAIQETQYF; D: -; J: TRBJ2-5; V: TRBV7-9; size: -
DNA: TGTGCCAGCAGCCCTTGGACAGGGGAGCACTATGGCTACACCTTC; CDR3: CASSPWTGEHYGYTF; D: TRBD1; J: TRBJ1-2; V: TRBV7-9; size: -
DNA: TGTGCCAGCAGTGTTCACGGGGCGCAGAACGGGGAGCTGTTTTTT; CDR3: CASSVHGAQNGELFF; D: -; J: TRBJ2-2; V: TRBV2; size: medium-sized
DNA: TGTGCCAGCAGTACGACCCGGGACGGAAATTCACCCCTCCACTTT; CDR3: CASSTTRDGNSPLHF; D: -; J: TRBJ1-6; V: TRBV6-5; size: -
DNA: TGTGCCAGCTCACCACGGCAGCACTCCTACGAGCAGTACTTC; CDR3: CASSPRQHSYEQYF; D: -; J: TRBJ2-7; V: TRBV18; size: -
DNA: TGTGCCAGCAGCTGGGGAGGTCAGGGAAGAGATACGCAGTATTTT; CDR3: CASSWGGQGRDTQYF; D: -; J: TRBJ2-3; V: TRBV7-2; size: -
DNA: TGTGCCAGAAGCGCCACAGGGGAGGGAATGAACACTGAAGCTTTCTTT; CDR3: CARSATGEGMNTEAFF; D: TRBD1; J: TRBJ1-1; V: TRBV5-3; size: -